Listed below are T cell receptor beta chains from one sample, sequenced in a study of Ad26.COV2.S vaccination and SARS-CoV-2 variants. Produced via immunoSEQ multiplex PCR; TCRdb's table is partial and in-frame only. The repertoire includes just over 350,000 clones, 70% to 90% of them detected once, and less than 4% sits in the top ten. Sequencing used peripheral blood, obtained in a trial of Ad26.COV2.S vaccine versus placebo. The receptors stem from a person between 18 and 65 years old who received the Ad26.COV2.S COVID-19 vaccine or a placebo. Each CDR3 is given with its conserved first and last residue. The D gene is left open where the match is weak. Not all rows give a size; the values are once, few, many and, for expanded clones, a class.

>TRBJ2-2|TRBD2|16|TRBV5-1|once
TGCGCCAGCAGCCCGCAAGCGGGAGGAAATACCGGGGAGCTGTTTTTT
CASSPQAGGNTGELFF
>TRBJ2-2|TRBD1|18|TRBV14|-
TGTGCCAGCAGCCACCTGACCGGGACAGAAGGCTACACCGGGGAGCTGTTTTTT
CASSHLTGTEGYTGELFF
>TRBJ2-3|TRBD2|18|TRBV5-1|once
TGCGCCAGCAGCTTTTTACTAGCGGGAGGGTCTAGCACAGATACGCAGTATTTT
CASSFLLAGGSSTDTQYF
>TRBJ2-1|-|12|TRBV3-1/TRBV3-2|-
TGTGCCAGCAGCCAACAAGTGGGTGAGCAGTTCTTC
CASSQQVGEQFF
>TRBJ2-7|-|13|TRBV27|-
TGTGCCAGCAGTTTGAGGGGGGCCTACGAGCAGTACTTC
CASSLRGAYEQYF
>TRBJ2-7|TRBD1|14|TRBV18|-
TGTGCCAGCTCACCAGGGACAGGGGGCGACGAGCAGTACTTC
CASSPGTGGDEQYF
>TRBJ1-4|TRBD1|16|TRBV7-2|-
TGTGCCAGCAGCCCCGGGACAGGTCGAACTAATGAAAAACTGTTTTTT
CASSPGTGRTNEKLFF
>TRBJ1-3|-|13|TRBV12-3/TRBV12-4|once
TGTGCCAGCAGTTTTGGGGCTGGAAACACCATATATTTT
CASSFGAGNTIYF
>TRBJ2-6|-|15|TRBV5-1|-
TGCGCCAGCAGCTTCGGGTTCTCTGGGGCCAACGTCCTGACTTTC
CASSFGFSGANVLTF
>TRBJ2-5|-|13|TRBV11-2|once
TGTGCCAGCAGCCTAGACCCCACGGAGACCCAGTACTTC
CASSLDPTETQYF
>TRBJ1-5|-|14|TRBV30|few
TGTGCCTGGTCGAAGGGGTTGAGCAATCAGCCCCAGCATTTT
CAWSKGLSNQPQHF
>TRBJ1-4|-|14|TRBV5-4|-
TGTGCCAGCAGCTTGGCCCAGAATAATGAAAAACTGTTTTTT
CASSLAQNNEKLFF
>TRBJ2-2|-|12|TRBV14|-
TGTGCCAGCAGCCGAGACACCGGGGAGCTGTTTTTT
CASSRDTGELFF
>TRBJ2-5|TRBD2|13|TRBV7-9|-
TGTGCCAGCAGCCCCGGGGGGGCAGAGACCCAGTACTTC
CASSPGGAETQYF
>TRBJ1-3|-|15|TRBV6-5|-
TGTGCCAGCAGTTACTCTCATAACTCTGGAAACACCATATATTTT
CASSYSHNSGNTIYF
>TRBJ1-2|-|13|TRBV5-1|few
TGCGCCAGCAGCTTGGCGACTGACTATGGCTACACCTTC
CASSLATDYGYTF
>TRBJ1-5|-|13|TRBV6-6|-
TGTGCCAGCCAGGGTTCCCGCAATCAGCCCCAGCATTTT
CASQGSRNQPQHF
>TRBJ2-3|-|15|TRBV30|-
TGTGCCTGGAGTGTACTCACAGGGGGGGCAGATACGCAGTATTTT
CAWSVLTGGADTQYF
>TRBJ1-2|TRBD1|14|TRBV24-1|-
TGTGCCACCAGTGATATGGGACAGCGCCATGGCTACACCTTC
CATSDMGQRHGYTF
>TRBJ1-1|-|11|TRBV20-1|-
TGCAGTGGGGGGGAGACCACTGAAGCTTTCTTT
CSGGETTEAFF
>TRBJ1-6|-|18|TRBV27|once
TGTGCCAGCAGTCCGATAGGATTTTGGGGGCCCTATAATTCACCCCTCCACTTT
CASSPIGFWGPYNSPLHF
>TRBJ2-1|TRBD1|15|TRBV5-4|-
TGTGCCAGCAGACCAGACAGGGGAGCCTACAATGAGCAGTTCTTC
CASRPDRGAYNEQFF
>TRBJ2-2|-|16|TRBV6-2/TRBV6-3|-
TGTGCCAGCAGTCTATCAGGGCTAACGAACACCGGGGAGCTGTTTTTT
CASSLSGLTNTGELFF
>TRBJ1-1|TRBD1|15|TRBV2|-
TGTGCCACGTTGCCCGACAGGGCAAGCGGCACTGAAGCTTTCTTT
CATLPDRASGTEAFF
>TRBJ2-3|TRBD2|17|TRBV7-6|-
TGTGCCAGCAGCAATCGACTAGCGGGAGTGGTCCCAGATACGCAGTATTTT
CASSNRLAGVVPDTQYF
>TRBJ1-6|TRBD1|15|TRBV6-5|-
TGTGCCAGCAGGACAGGGAGCTCCTATAATTCACCCCTCCACTTT
CASRTGSSYNSPLHF
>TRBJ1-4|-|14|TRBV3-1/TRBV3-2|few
TGTGCCAGCAGCCGACAAGGGAGGGGGGAAAAACTGTTTTTT
CASSRQGRGEKLFF